The sequence of this T cell receptor (beta chain) was determined in a study of OX40 agonist ivuxolimab in advanced cancers. Across the whole study: The dose of intravenous ivuxolimab that patients received every 2 weeks ranged from 0.01 to 10 mg/kg. Previous treatment with anti-PD-1, anti-PD-L1 or anti-CTLA-4 therapy was allowed; about 37% had received some.

Whole-study results and caveats: It was also the case that some nonresponders had low normalized T-cell clonal expansion. The antigen specificity of the peripheral T cells (those that were expanded) was not determined.

CDR1 and CDR2 (germline): MNHNS, SASEGT. The CDR3 is 11 amino acids. The V end lost 2 bases, the J end lost 10 bases, and 8 bases lay between the germline ends. TCRdb's table, derived via immunoSEQ multiplex PCR, lists solely in-frame clones and lacks some. There are some 97,000 clones in the sample; 90% occur only once, and 0.15% to 0.2% lies in the top ten. With respect to this clone: Its antigen is still unknown.

This TCR was recovered from an adult with an advanced solid tumor such as melanoma, head and neck, liver or kidney cancer. The sample in question was CD4+ or CD8+ T cells sorted from blood, obtained in a trial of the OX40 agonist ivuxolimab. The chain employs TRBV6-1 and TRBJ1-2; D remains unclear. The CDR3, as DNA: TGTGCCAGCAGTGAAATTAACATCTACACCTTC. It yields the protein CASSEINIYTF.